The 14 T cell receptor beta chains in this list originate from one sample, sequenced in a study of T cells in Graves' hyperthyroidism and ophthalmopathy. RNA transcripts served as the template for amplifying TCR beta CDR3 regions. Carried out on the TCR CDR3, a first-round RT-PCR used the HTBI primer set. TCRdb re-called the multiplex PCR reads with MiXCR, one entry per CDR3 protein. Of about 520,000 distinct CDR3 sequences in the sample, around a quarter were seen once. The sample taken for sequencing was blood. Receptors were obtained from a woman aged 25 to 45 with Graves' ophthalmopathy.

This clonotype appeared many times. J is TRBJ2-5 and V is TRBV19; TRBD2 matches at 7 bases. The ends lost 5 bases at V and 5 bases at J; junction bases unmatched: 8. Germline CDR1 LNHDA, CDR2 SQIVND (reference sequence). This CDR3 is built from 14 residues. CDR3 sequence: CASSPILATETQYF. For the CDR3, the DNA is TGTGCCAGTAGTCCTATACTAGCGACGGAGACCCAGTACTTC.

This clonotype was detected ten times or more. The chain uses TRBV27 and TRBJ2-2; D possibly uses TRBD1 or TRBD2 (5 bases each). The CDR3 sequence is 13 residues long. V shed 7 bases and J shed 5 bases, with 11 bases lying between them. Germline CDR1 is MNHEY and CDR2 is SMNVEV (reference sequence). CDR3 sequence reads: CASTRWGTGELFF. In nucleotides, the CDR3 is TGTGCCAGCACCCGGTGGGGGACCGGGGAGCTGTTTTTT.

This clonotype was seen ten or more times. The chain joins TRBV7-2 to TRBJ2-7, with a possible D match to TRBD1 (5 bases). V lost 5 bases, J lost 5 bases, and 13 bases lay in between. Per germline, CDR1 SGHTA and CDR2 FQGNSA. CDR3 length equals 13 residues. CDR3 loop: CASSPGFRDEQYF. The CDR3 region has the DNA TGTGCCAGCAGCCCTGGCTTCAGGGACGAGCAGTACTTC.

In the case of this clonotype: A much bigger clone sits one base away, suggesting this may be a read error. This chain connects TRBV9 to TRBJ1-1; tentatively, D is TRBD1 (5 bases). Germline loops: CDR1 SGDLS, CDR2 YYNGEE. CDR3 length: 18 residues. Trimming left V 0 bases short and J 7 bases short, with 25 bases between. The CDR3 coding sequence is TGTGCCAGCAGCGTAGCCCCCGGGTCAGGGTCCGGAGAAGTTGAAGCTTTCTTT. Residues: CASSVAPGSGSGEVEAFF.

This clonotype showed up just a few times. The V and J genes are TRBV12-3 or TRBV12-4 and TRBJ1-5; 9 nucleotides line up with TRBD1. The trim removed 5 bases at V and 7 bases at J, leaving 6 bases unmatched. The CDR3 loop spans 14 amino acids. DNA for the CDR3: TGTGCCAGCAGTCCACAGGGGGCTGGACAGCCCCAGCATTTT. Translating gives CASSPQGAGQPQHF.

This clonotype was found many times. V gene TRBV4-1 combines with J gene TRBJ1-3, with unresolved D. The CDR3 spans 16 residues. Trimming shortened V by 0 bases and J by 4 bases, and 13 bases separated the two germline ends. Germline V gives CDR1 MGHRA, CDR2 YSYEKL. Written as DNA, the CDR3 is TGCGCCAGCAGCCAAGATCCCCCATGGGCCGGAAACACCATATATTTT. Its translation is CASSQDPPWAGNTIYF.

This clonotype was picked up many times. The chain joins TRBV29-1 to TRBJ2-4, with D possibly TRBD2 on 5 matching bases. The CDR3 has 12 amino acids. Trimming pared 4 bases from V and 6 bases from J, leaving 10 bases between. Germline V gives CDR1 SQVTM, CDR2 ANQGSEA. CDR3 loop: CSVAGDGNIQYF. The CDR3 nucleotides are TGCAGCGTTGCCGGGGATGGAAACATTCAGTACTTC.

Only a few counts were recorded for this clonotype. CDR3 sequence: CASSQGWGTDTQYF. The CDR3, as DNA: TGCGCCAGCAGCCAAGGGTGGGGAACCGATACGCAGTATTTT. The chain combines TRBV4-3 with TRBJ2-3, with no clear D. Trimming left V 1 base short and J 6 bases short, with 11 bases between. This CDR3 comprises 14 residues. Germline CDR1 LGHNA, CDR2 YSLEER.

This clonotype was recorded at least ten times. This rearrangement joins TRBV18 to TRBJ1-5; D unclear. Trimming took off 3 bases at V and 0 bases at J, with 9 bases between the two ends. The germline CDR1 and CDR2 sequences are KGHSH and LQKENI. This CDR3 is built from 15 residues. This chain's CDR3 is CASSPEDNSNQPQHF. The CDR3 coding sequence is TGTGCCAGCTCACCTGAAGATAATAGCAATCAGCCCCAGCATTTT.

The gene calls are TRBV6-1 and TRBJ1-2, with D unclear. The V end was cut by 5 bases, the J end by 7 bases, with 11 bases between. The CDR3 length is 12 residues. Per the germline V gene, CDR1 is MNHNS and CDR2 is SASEGT. The CDR3 loop is CASSPRLVGYTF. In DNA, the CDR3 is TGTGCCAGCAGTCCCCGTTTGGTTGGCTACACCTTC.

This sequence joins TRBV12-3 or TRBV12-4 and TRBJ1-3; D is uncertain. The CDR3 length is 14 residues. The V and J ends lost 3 bases and 1 base respectively, with 7 bases between them. The CDR3 nucleotides are TGTGCCAGCAGTTTTGTCGGTTCTGGAAACACCATATATTTT. Translated, it gives CASSFVGSGNTIYF.

This clonotype was observed many times. The chain uses TRBV29-1 and TRBJ2-7, with D possibly being TRBD1 (5 bases). This CDR3 contains 14 residues. Trimming cost V 4 bases and J 2 bases, with 15 bases left between them. Germline V CDR1 and CDR2: SQVTM, ANQGSEA. The CDR3, as DNA: TGCAGCGTTGCTCTCTCCAGGGTACCCTACGAGCAGTACTTC. Translating it yields CSVALSRVPYEQYF.

This clonotype was detected many times. The chain employs TRBV29-1 and TRBJ2-7; TRBD2 matches 7 bases. J gave up 3 bases and V 5 bases, and 7 bases lay outside the gene matches. The CDR3 extends over 13 amino acids. CDR1 SQVTM and CDR2 ANQGSEA come from the germline V gene. Here the CDR3 DNA reads TGCAGCGTTATCTCGGGGGGAGTCTACGAGCAGTACTTC. Translated: CSVISGGVYEQYF.

This clonotype came up a few times. The chain is built from TRBV2 and TRBJ1-1; D unclear. Germline V lookup: CDR1 SNHLY, CDR2 FYNNEI. The CDR3 sequence is 13 residues long. Between the trimmed V and J ends, which lost 10 bases and 4 bases, there was a span of 16 bases. CDR3 coding DNA: TGTGCCACCTCGGCGGAAGGTTTCACTGAAGCTTTCTTT. Its translation is CATSAEGFTEAFF.